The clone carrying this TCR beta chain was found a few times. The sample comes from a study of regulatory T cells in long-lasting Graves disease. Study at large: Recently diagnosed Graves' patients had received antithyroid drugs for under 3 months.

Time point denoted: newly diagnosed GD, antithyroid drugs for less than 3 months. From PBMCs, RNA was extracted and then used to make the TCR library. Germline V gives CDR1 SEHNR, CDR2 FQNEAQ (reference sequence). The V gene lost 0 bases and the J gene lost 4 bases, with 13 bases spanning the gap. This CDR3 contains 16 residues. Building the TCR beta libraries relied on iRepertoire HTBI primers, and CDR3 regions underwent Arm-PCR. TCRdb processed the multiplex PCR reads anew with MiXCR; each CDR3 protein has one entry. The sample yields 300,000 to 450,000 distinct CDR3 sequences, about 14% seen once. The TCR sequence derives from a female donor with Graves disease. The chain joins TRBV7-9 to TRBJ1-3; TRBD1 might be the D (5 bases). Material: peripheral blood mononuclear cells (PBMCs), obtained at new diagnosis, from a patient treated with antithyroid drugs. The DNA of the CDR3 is TGTGCCAGCAGCTTAGCTGGGGCGACGGGCGGAAACACCATATATTTT. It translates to CASSLAGATGGNTIYF.